Shown below are 29 T cell receptor beta chains from a single sample sequenced in a study of blood T cell repertoires in COVID-19. Produced via immunoSEQ multiplex PCR; TCRdb's table is partial and in-frame only. The sample shows about 260,000 clones, approximately 90% of them seen only once. Sequenced: peripheral blood. These receptors were collected from a woman in her 40s with acute or convalescent COVID-19.

CDR3 nucleotide sequence: TGTGCCAGCAGTCACAGACCTGGGACAGGCTCCAATCAGCCCCAGCATTTT. Its protein product is CASSHRPGTGSNQPQHF. The chain carries TRBV6-6 and TRBJ1-5; 8 bases fit TRBD1. Trimming took 5 bases from V and 3 from J; bases not matched to a gene: 12. The germline V gene encodes CDR1 MNHNY and CDR2 SVGAGI (reference sequence). CDR3 size: 17 residues.

The chain carries TRBV5-6 and TRBJ2-7, with a tentative D call TRBD2 (6 bases). V shed 1 base and J shed 2 bases, with 10 bases lying between them. This CDR3 has 14 residues. Per germline, CDR1 SGHDT and CDR2 YYEEEE. The CDR3 sequence: CASSLRGRTYEQYV. CDR3 bases: TGTGCCAGCAGCTTGCGGGGGAGGACCTACGAGCAGTACGTC.

This chain connects TRBV2 to TRBJ1-4; no clear D gene. The CDR3 is made up of 16 amino acids. The V end lost 8 bases, the J end lost 4 bases, and 20 bases lay between the germline ends. The V gene's germline CDR1 is SNHLY and CDR2 FYNNEI. The CDR3 spells CASAAGPADYNEKLFF. DNA of the CDR3: TGTGCCAGCGCCGCCGGGCCTGCAGACTATAATGAAAAACTGTTTTTT.

This clone turned up a few times. V and J are TRBV10-3 and TRBJ2-7, with 7 bases fitting TRBD1. Germline-derived CDR1 and CDR2 are ENHRY and SYGVKD. The CDR3 is made up of 13 amino acids. V gave up 6 bases and J gave up 0 bases; unmatched junction bases: 2. CDR3 bases: TGTGCCATCAGACAGGGGAGCTCCTACGAGCAGTACGTC. The encoded protein is CAIRQGSSYEQYV.

This sequence joins TRBV18 and TRBJ1-6; TRBD1 agrees at 8 bases. Per germline, CDR1 KGHSH and CDR2 LQKENI. CDR3 length equals 16 residues. V gave up 4 bases and J gave up 6 bases; unmatched junction bases: 8. CDR3 loop: CASSLNRDRSNSPLHF. The CDR3 nucleotides read TGTGCCAGCTCACTAAACCGGGACAGGTCTAATTCACCCCTCCACTTT.

This clone was seen a few times. The CDR3, as DNA: TGTGCCAGCAGTGCCGTGGGACAGGGGTCGGAGGCCCAGTACTTC. Amino acids: CASSAVGQGSEAQYF. This chain uses TRBV2 with TRBJ2-5; 10 nucleotides match TRBD1. CDR3 length: 15 residues. Trimming at V came to 4 bases and at J to 9 bases, leaving 11 bases not matched to a gene. CDR1 is SNHLY, CDR2 FYNNEI, per germline.

The rearrangement links TRBV12-5 to TRBJ1-3; no reliable D call. Trimming removed 6 bases from V and 1 base from J, with 10 bases in between. Germline V CDR1 and CDR2: LGHNT, FRNRAP. This CDR3 has 14 amino acids. CDR3 region: CASGSGRSGNTIYF. CDR3 coding DNA: TGTGCTAGTGGCTCTGGGAGGTCTGGAAACACCATATATTTT.

This clone has only one observation. V and J are TRBV19 and TRBJ1-2, with D perhaps matching TRBD1 (6 bases). The CDR3 has 18 amino acids. Germline V gene data show CDR1 as LNHDA and CDR2 as SQIVND (reference sequence). V was trimmed by 5 bases and J by 4 bases, leaving 26 bases between them. CDR3 loop: CASSYLSGETQPIYGYTF. DNA for the CDR3: TGTGCCAGTAGTTATTTATCAGGGGAGACCCAACCCATCTATGGCTACACCTTC. Filled out from reference TRBV19 and TRBJ1-2, the complete variable domain reads DGGITQSPKYLFRKEGQNVTLSCEQNLNHDAMYWYRQDPGQGLRLIYYSQIVNDFQKGDIAEGYSVSREKKESFPLTVTSAQKNPTAFYLCASSYLSGETQPIYGYTFGSGTRLTVV.

The CDR3 DNA follows: TGTGCCAGCAGCCCTTCGGAGCGGGGGGGCCATTATAGGGCCAACGTCCTGACTTTC. It is translated as CASSPSERGGHYRANVLTF. This sequence joins TRBV4-2 and TRBJ2-6; TRBD2 matches at 10 bases. The CDR3 covers 19 residues. V gave up 4 bases and J gave up 5 bases; unmatched junction bases: 14. Germline V CDR1 and CDR2: LGHNA, YNFKEQ.

V and J are TRBV5-1 and TRBJ1-1; 12 bases line up with TRBD1. The CDR3 is 16 residues long. J gave up 4 bases and V 4 bases, and 8 bases lay outside the gene matches. Germline values: CDR1 SGHRS, CDR2 YFSETQ. CDR3 coding DNA: TGCGCCAGCAGCGGCGGGACAGGGGGCTGGGGCACTGAAGCTTTCTTT. Protein: CASSGGTGGWGTEAFF.

This clone was found once. V is TRBV5-4 and J is TRBJ2-2; TRBD1 aligns across 9 bases. Trimming cost V 6 bases and J 0 bases; bases outside gene matches: 12. The CDR3 is 18 amino acids. Germline V lookup: CDR1 SGHNT, CDR2 YYREEE (reference sequence). CDR3 sequence: CASTPNPGQGANTGELFF. As DNA, the CDR3 is TGTGCCAGCACCCCCAACCCGGGACAGGGTGCGAACACCGGGGAGCTGTTTTTT.

Turning to this clone: Other DNA sequences from this sample encode an identical CDR3 as well. The rearrangement uses TRBV9 and TRBJ1-1; D possibly corresponds to TRBD1 (5 bases). Trimming stripped 2 bases from V and 5 bases from J, with 13 bases between. The CDR3 is made up of 14 amino acids. The germline CDR1 and CDR2 sequences are SGDLS and YYNGEE. The CDR3 coding sequence is TGTGCCAGCAGCGTCGGGGGTAGGAGGACTGAAGCTTTCTTT. Amino acid sequence: CASSVGGRRTEAFF.

The chain uses TRBV25-1 and TRBJ1-5; 7 nucleotides agree with TRBD1. Unmatched junction bases numbered 3, after V lost 4 bases and J lost 0 bases. This CDR3 is built from 15 residues. Looked up from germline, CDR1 is MGHDK and CDR2 is SYGVNS. Here the CDR3 DNA reads TGTGCCAGCAGTGGGACAGGTTATAGCAATCAGCCCCAGCATTTT. Translated, it gives CASSGTGYSNQPQHF.

The chain recombines TRBV6-5 with TRBJ2-4; 8 nucleotides agree with TRBD1. Germline CDR1 reads MNHEY; CDR2 reads SVGAGI. The J segment lost 1 base and the V segment lost 4 bases, leaving 0 bases of the junction unmatched. The CDR3 sequence is 14 residues long. The CDR3 DNA follows: TGTGCCAGCAGTTGGGACAGGGCCAAAAACATTCAGTACTTC. As protein: CASSWDRAKNIQYF.

This clone was found once. V usage is TRBV24-1 and J usage is TRBJ2-3, with D possibly being TRBD2 (7 bases). Germline CDR1 is KGHDR and CDR2 is SFDVKD. V was cut by 1 base and J by 2 bases, with 12 bases left in between. The CDR3 runs 16 residues. The CDR3 DNA follows: TGTGCCACCAGTGATTTTTCGGGGGGCAACACAGATACGCAGTATTTT. This encodes CATSDFSGGNTDTQYF.

The J gene is TRBJ1-1, the V gene TRBV10-3; 8 bases match TRBD1. V shed 6 bases and J 2 bases; nucleotides not matched to a gene: 5. Germline CDR1 and CDR2: ENHRY and SYGVKD. The CDR3 has 14 residues. CDR3 coding DNA: TGTGCCATCAGGGACAGGGTTGAAAACACTGAAGCTTTCTTT. Protein product: CAIRDRVENTEAFF.

The chain joins TRBV30 to TRBJ1-2; D might be TRBD1 (6 bases). V was pared by 5 bases and J by 5 bases, with 15 bases between. The CDR3 is made up of 13 amino acids. The V gene's germline CDR1 is GTSNPN and CDR2 SVGIG (reference sequence). This CDR3 reads CAWVPRGAYGYTF. As DNA, the CDR3 is TGTGCCTGGGTGCCGCGGGGGGCGTATGGCTACACCTTC. Complete variable domain (other parts from reference TRBV30 and TRBJ1-2): SQTIHQWPATLVQPVGSPLSLECTVEGTSNPNLYWYRQAAGRGLQLLFYSVGIGQISSEVPQNLSASRPQDRQFILSSKKLLLSDSGFYLCAWVPRGAYGYTFGSGTRLTVV.

The V gene is TRBV6-1, the J gene TRBJ2-3, with 7 bases matching TRBD1. The V gene's germline CDR1 is MNHNS and CDR2 SASEGT. The CDR3 is 15 amino acids. After removal of 6 bases from V and 0 bases from J, the junction contained 6 bases not matched to a gene. The CDR3 protein is CASRSAGGSTDTQYF. In DNA, the CDR3 is TGTGCCAGCAGATCGGCAGGGGGAAGCACAGATACGCAGTATTTT.

The CDR3 here is CASSREKRGTQYF. The CDR3, as DNA: TGTGCCAGCAGCCGAGAAAAAAGGGGGACCCAGTACTTC. V gene TRBV11-1 combines with J gene TRBJ2-5, with D perhaps TRBD1 (5 bases). Germline CDR1 and CDR2: SGHAT and FQDESV (reference sequence). V lost 5 bases to trimming and J lost 7 bases, with 14 bases between them. The CDR3 covers 13 residues.

This chain connects TRBV28 to TRBJ1-5; a possible D gene is TRBD1 (5 bases). Trimming removed 9 bases at V and 3 bases at J, with 12 bases between. The V gene's germline CDR1 is MDHEN and CDR2 SYDVKM. The CDR3 consists of 13 residues. CDR3 loop: CASTTGPNQPQHF. CDR3 DNA sequence: TGTGCCAGTACAACAGGTCCCAATCAGCCCCAGCATTTT.

This clone came up once. The same CDR3 can be traced to other DNA sequences in this sample. J is TRBJ1-2 and V is TRBV27; D gene uncertain. The CDR3 spans 13 residues. Trimming pared 5 bases from V and 1 base from J, leaving 8 bases between. Germline lookup yields CDR1 MNHEY and CDR2 SMNVEV (reference sequence). The CDR3 reads CASSLGGNYGYTF. In DNA, the CDR3 is TGTGCCAGCAGTCTAGGCGGTAACTATGGCTACACCTTC.

V is TRBV6-1 and J is TRBJ2-7; 7 positions agree with TRBD2. Germline loops: CDR1 MNHNS, CDR2 SASEGT. The CDR3 is 15 residues long. Trimming cost V 2 bases and J 1 base; bases outside gene matches: 5. The CDR3 DNA sequence: TGTGCCAGCAGTGAACAGGCTAGCGGTTCCTACGAGCAGTACGTC. Protein sequence: CASSEQASGSYEQYV.

V usage is TRBV9 and J usage is TRBJ2-1; 9 positions match TRBD1. There are 15 residues in the CDR3. CDR1 SGDLS and CDR2 YYNGEE come from the germline V gene. Trimming at V came to 0 bases and at J to 8 bases, leaving 6 bases not matched to a gene. The CDR3 coding sequence is TGTGCCAGCAGCGTAGAGGGACAGGGTAGACATGAGCAGTTCTTC. Amino acid sequence: CASSVEGQGRHEQFF.

The chain joins TRBV27 to TRBJ1-2; possibly TRBD1 for D (5 bases). The V end lost 6 bases, the J end lost 5 bases, and 19 bases lay between the germline ends. Germline CDR1 MNHEY, CDR2 SMNVEV (reference sequence). CDR3 length: 15 amino acids. The CDR3 DNA follows: TGTGCCAGCAGCTCTCTATCAGGGCCCATGTATGGCTACACCTTC. Its protein is CASSSLSGPMYGYTF.

The gene calls are TRBV9 and TRBJ1-3; no reliable D call. There are 16 residues in the CDR3. V was shortened by 0 bases and J by 4 bases, with 14 bases between the two germline ends. In germline, CDR1 is SGDLS, CDR2 YYNGEE. The CDR3 DNA reads TGTGCCAGCAGCGTAGACCCGGGGAATAGGGGAAACACCATATATTTT. It specifies CASSVDPGNRGNTIYF.

The chain carries TRBV5-4 and TRBJ1-1; 8 bases line up with TRBD1. V gave up 4 bases and J gave up 4 bases; unmatched junction bases: 6. The CDR3 is made up of 14 amino acids. The V gene's germline CDR1 is SGHNT and CDR2 YYREEE (reference sequence). CDR3 in amino acids: CASSMDRAVTEAFF. The CDR3 nucleotides are TGTGCCAGCAGCATGGACAGGGCGGTCACTGAAGCTTTCTTT.

The V gene is TRBV3-1 (or the pseudogene TRBV3-2), the J gene TRBJ2-3; D is possibly TRBD1 (5 bases). Germline V CDR1 and CDR2: LGHDT, YNNKEL (reference sequence). The CDR3 runs 18 residues. V was shortened by 3 bases and J by 4 bases, with 23 bases between the two germline ends. CDR3 nucleotides: TGTGCCAGCAGCCAGTACCCGGTCAGGGAAACCCGTGCAGATACGCAGTATTTT. Translated, it gives CASSQYPVRETRADTQYF.

This chain links TRBV27 with TRBJ2-7, with 8 bases lining up with TRBD1. J was trimmed by 5 bases and V by 0 bases; bases with no gene match: 6. This CDR3 is built from 15 residues. The germline V gene encodes CDR1 MNHEY and CDR2 SMNVEV (reference sequence). The CDR3 loop is CASSLSTRGPDEQYV. The CDR3 DNA sequence: TGTGCCAGCAGTTTATCTACCAGGGGGCCCGACGAGCAGTACGTC.

This chain joins TRBV19 and TRBJ1-5, with a weak D call TRBD1 (6 bases). CDR1 and CDR2 (germline): LNHDA, SQIVND (reference sequence). V gave up 6 bases and J gave up 9 bases, with 12 bases separating them. This CDR3 is 12 amino acids long. The CDR3 protein is CASRAPRGPQHF. DNA for the CDR3: TGTGCCAGTAGGGCCCCCAGGGGGCCCCAGCATTTT. The full variable domain, with the rest looked up from reference TRBV19 and TRBJ1-5, is DGGITQSPKYLFRKEGQNVTLSCEQNLNHDAMYWYRQDPGQGLRLIYYSQIVNDFQKGDIAEGYSVSREKKESFPLTVTSAQKNPTAFYLCASRAPRGPQHFGDGTRLSIL.